The present entry profiles one TCR beta chain with its context. As yet, its antigen is unknown. The CDR3 contains 17 residues. Germline V gene data show CDR1 as SGHDT and CDR2 as YYEEEE. V lost 4 bases to trimming and J lost 2 bases; unmatched junction nucleotides: 7. This record belongs to a study of cytomegalovirus exposure and HLA in healthy donors. Study background: Earlier findings included 100 million to 130 million unique TCR beta sequences obtained from roughly 200 million T cells. Study findings and constraints: The authors listed 164 TCR beta chains as cytomegalovirus-associated. Likely technical artifact: a cluster of highly shared sequence variants.

60 Vbeta and 13 Jbeta primers were used in PCR. Measured with immunoSEQ multiplex PCR; TCRdb has only the in-frame clones, and not every one. The table shows tens of thousands of clones, with about 80% occurring only once. The receptor was derived from a man aged 18 to 29 in good health and CMV-seronegative. The source material was PBMCs. The V gene is TRBV5-6, the J gene TRBJ2-6, with 9 nucleotides matching TRBD1. In nucleotides, the CDR3 is TGTGCCAGCAGCACCCCGAGGACAGGGGCTGGGGCCAACGTCCTGACTTTC. It translates to CASSTPRTGAGANVLTF.